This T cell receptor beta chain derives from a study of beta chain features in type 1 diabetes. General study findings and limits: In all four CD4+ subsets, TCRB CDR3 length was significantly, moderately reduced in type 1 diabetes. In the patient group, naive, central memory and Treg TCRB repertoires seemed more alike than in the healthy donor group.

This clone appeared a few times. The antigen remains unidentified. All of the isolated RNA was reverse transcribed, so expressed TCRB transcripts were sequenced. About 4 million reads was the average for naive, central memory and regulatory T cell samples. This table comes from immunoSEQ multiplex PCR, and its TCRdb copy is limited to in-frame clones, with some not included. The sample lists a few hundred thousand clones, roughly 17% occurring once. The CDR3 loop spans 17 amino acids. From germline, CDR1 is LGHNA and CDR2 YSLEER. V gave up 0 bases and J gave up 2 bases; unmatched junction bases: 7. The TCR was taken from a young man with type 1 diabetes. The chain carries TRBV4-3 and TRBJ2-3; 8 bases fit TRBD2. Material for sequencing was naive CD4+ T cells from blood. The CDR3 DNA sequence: TGCGCCAGCAGCCAAGATAAGAGCGGGAGTTACACAGATACGCAGTATTTT. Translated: CASSQDKSGSYTDTQYF.